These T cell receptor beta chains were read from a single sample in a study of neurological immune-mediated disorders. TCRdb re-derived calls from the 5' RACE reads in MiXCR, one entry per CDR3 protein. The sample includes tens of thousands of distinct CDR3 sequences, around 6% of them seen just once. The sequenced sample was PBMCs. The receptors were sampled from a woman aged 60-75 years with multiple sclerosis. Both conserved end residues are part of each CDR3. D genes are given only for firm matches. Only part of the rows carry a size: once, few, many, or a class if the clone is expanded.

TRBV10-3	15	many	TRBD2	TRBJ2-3	CAIGLAGGPTDTQYF	TGTGCCATCGGACTAGCGGGGGGGCCCACAGATACGCAGTATTTT
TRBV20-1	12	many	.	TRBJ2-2	CSASYGPGELFF	TGCAGTGCTAGCTACGGGCCCGGGGAGCTGTTTTTT
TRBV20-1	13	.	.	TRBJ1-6	CSAVGGSNSPLHF	TGCAGTGCCGTCGGGGGGTCGAATTCACCCCTCCACTTT
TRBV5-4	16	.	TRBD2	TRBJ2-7	CASSSILAGASYEQYF	TGTGCCAGCAGCTCGATACTAGCGGGGGCCTCCTACGAGCAGTACTTC
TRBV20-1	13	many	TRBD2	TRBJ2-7	CSATSGGAYEQYF	TGCAGTGCTACTAGCGGGGGGGCCTACGAGCAGTACTTC
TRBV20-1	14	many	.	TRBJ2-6	CSAEGDPRANVLTF	TGCAGTGCTGAGGGGGACCCCCGGGCCAACGTCCTGACTTTC
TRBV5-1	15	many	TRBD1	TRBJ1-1	CASSRDRALNTEAFF	TGCGCCAGCAGTCGTGACAGGGCCTTGAACACTGAAGCTTTCTTT
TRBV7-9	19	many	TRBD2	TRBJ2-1	CASSSYRVARLADRNEQFF	TGTGCCAGCAGCTCCTACAGGGTGGCGAGACTAGCGGATCGAAATGAGCAGTTCTTC
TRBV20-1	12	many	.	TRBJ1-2	CSASKGRYGYTF	TGCAGTGCTAGCAAGGGCCGCTATGGCTACACCTTC
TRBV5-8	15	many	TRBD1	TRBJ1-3	CASSSRDRPDYTIYF	TGTGCCAGCAGCAGCAGGGACAGACCGGACTACACCATATATTTT
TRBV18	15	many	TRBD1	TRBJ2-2	CASSRGQGATGELFF	TGTGCCAGCTCACGTGGACAGGGGGCCACCGGGGAGCTGTTTTTT
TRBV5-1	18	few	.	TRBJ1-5	CASSFQTGWLYSNQPQHF	TGCGCCAGCAGCTTTCAGACAGGCTGGTTATATAGCAATCAGCCCCAGCATTTT
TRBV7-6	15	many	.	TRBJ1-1	CGAHPDGAVGTEAFF	TGTGGCGCACACCCGGACGGTGCTGTCGGCACTGAAGCTTTCTTT
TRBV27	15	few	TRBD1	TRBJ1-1	CASRDTGTVYTEAFF	TGTGCCAGCAGGGATACCGGGACAGTGTACACTGAAGCTTTCTTT
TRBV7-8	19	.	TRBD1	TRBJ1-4	CASSLDPGTGHATNEKLFF	TGTGCCAGCAGCTTGGACCCCGGGACAGGACATGCAACTAATGAAAAACTGTTTTTT
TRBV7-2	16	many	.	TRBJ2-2	CASSLYGGFVTGELFF	TGTGCCAGCAGCTTATATGGCGGGTTTGTTACCGGGGAGCTGTTTTTT
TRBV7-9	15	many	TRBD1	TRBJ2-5	CASSKQGAVGETQYF	TGTGCCAGCAGCAAACAGGGGGCTGTCGGGGAGACCCAGTACTTC
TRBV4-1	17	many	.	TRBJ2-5	CAPSGSAQVPYQETQYF	TGCGCCCCAAGTGGGTCGGCGCAGGTTCCGTACCAAGAGACCCAGTACTTC
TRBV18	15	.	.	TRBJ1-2	CASSPSVSGFDGYTF	TGTGCCAGCTCACCATCGGTGTCAGGGTTTGATGGCTACACCTTC
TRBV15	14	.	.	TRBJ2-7	CATSTAGTSYEQNF	TGTGCCACCAGCACCGCCGGGACAAGTTACGAGCAGAACTTC
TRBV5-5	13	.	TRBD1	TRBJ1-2	CASSRDRDYGYTF	TGTGCCAGCAGCAGGGACAGGGACTATGGCTACACCTTC
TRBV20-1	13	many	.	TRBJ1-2	CSASMGHLSGYTF	TGCAGTGCTAGCATGGGCCATCTGTCTGGCTACACCTTC
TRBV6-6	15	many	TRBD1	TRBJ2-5	CASSYSQGDRETQYF	TGTGCCAGCAGTTACTCGCAGGGGGACAGAGAGACCCAGTACTTC
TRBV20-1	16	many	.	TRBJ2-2	CSASDEGGPNTGELFF	TGCAGTGCTAGTGATGAAGGGGGGCCGAACACCGGGGAGCTGTTTTTT
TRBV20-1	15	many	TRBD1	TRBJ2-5	CSARNPGQGKKTQYF	TGCAGTGCTAGAAATCCAGGACAGGGGAAAAAGACCCAGTACTTC
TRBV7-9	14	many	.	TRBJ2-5	CASSLRTVQETQYF	TGTGCCAGCAGCCTCAGGACAGTCCAAGAGACCCAGTACTTC
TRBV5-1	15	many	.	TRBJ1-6	CASSSVAGTLSPLHF	TGCGCCAGCAGCAGCGTGGCGGGAACACTTTCACCCCTCCACTTT
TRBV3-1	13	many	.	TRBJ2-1	CASSQEVAYEQFF	TGTGCCAGCAGCCAAGAAGTAGCTTACGAGCAGTTCTTC
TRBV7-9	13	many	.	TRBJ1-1	CASSFVSNTEAFF	TGTGCCAGCAGCTTTGTGTCCAACACTGAAGCTTTCTTT
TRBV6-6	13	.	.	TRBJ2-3	CASSPRGTDTQYF	TGTGCCAGCAGTCCCCGGGGCACAGATACGCAGTATTTT
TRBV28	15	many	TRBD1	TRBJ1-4	CASRGDRVGNEKLFF	TGTGCCAGCAGAGGGGACAGGGTGGGGAATGAAAAACTGTTTTTT
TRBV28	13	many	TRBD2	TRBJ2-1	CASSLGGKDEQFF	TGTGCCAGCAGTTTGGGAGGGAAGGATGAGCAGTTCTTC
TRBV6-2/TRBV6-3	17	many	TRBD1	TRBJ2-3	CATTSARTGKSTDTQYF	TGTGCCACCACTTCGGCCCGGACAGGGAAGAGCACAGATACGCAGTATTTT
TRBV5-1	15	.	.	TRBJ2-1	CASSLVGLQSTEQFF	TGCGCCAGCAGCTTGGTGGGGTTACAGAGCACAGAGCAGTTCTTC
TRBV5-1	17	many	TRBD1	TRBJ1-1	CASSSTGQGVANTEAFF	TGCGCCAGCAGCTCTACCGGGCAGGGGGTGGCGAACACTGAAGCTTTCTTT
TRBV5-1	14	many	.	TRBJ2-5	CASSLERSQETQYF	TGCGCCAGCAGCTTGGAGAGGTCCCAAGAGACCCAGTACTTC
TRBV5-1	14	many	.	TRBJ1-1	CASSRDLPNTEAFF	TGCGCCAGCAGCCGTGATTTACCGAACACTGAAGCTTTCTTT
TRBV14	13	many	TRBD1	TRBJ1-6	CASSQGQGLPLHF	TGTGCCAGCAGCCAGGGACAGGGTCTACCCCTCCACTTT
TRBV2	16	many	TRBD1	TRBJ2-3	CASSHWTGGSTDTQYF	TGTGCCAGCAGCCACTGGACAGGGGGGAGCACAGATACGCAGTATTTT
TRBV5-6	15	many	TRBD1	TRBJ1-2	CASSGRTGGHGGYTF	TGTGCCAGCAGCGGCCGGACAGGGGGCCACGGGGGCTACACCTTC
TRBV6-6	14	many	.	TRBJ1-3	CASSYGGRGNTIYF	TGTGCCAGCAGTTATGGGGGACGAGGAAACACCATATATTTT
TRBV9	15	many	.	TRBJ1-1	CASSVVGRANTEAFF	TGTGCCAGCAGCGTTGTAGGCAGGGCTAACACTGAAGCTTTCTTT
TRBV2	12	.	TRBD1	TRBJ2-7	CASKTGPYEQYF	TGTGCCAGCAAGACAGGGCCCTACGAGCAGTACTTC
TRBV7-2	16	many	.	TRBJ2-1	CASSNWIGSGYNEQFF	TGTGCCAGCAGCAACTGGATAGGGAGCGGTTACAATGAGCAGTTCTTC
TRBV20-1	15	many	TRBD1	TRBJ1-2	CSARFTGGVLYGYTF	TGCAGTGCTAGATTCACAGGGGGTGTCCTTTATGGCTACACCTTC
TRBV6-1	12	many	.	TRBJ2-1	CASSESGYEQFF	TGTGCCAGCAGTGAATCAGGGTATGAGCAGTTCTTC
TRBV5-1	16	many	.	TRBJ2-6	CASSLAAGTGANVLTF	TGCGCCAGCAGCTTGGCAGCAGGGACTGGGGCCAACGTCCTGACTTTC
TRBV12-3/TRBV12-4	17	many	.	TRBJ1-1	CASSFLTWGRIDTEAFF	TGTGCCAGCAGCTTTTTGACCTGGGGGCGAATTGACACTGAAGCTTTCTTT
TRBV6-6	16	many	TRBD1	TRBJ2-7	CASSPQTGPFSYEQYF	TGTGCCAGCAGTCCTCAGACAGGGCCCTTCTCCTACGAGCAGTACTTC
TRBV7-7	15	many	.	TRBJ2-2	CASSPSVGVTGELFF	TGTGCTAGCAGCCCCAGCGTAGGTGTCACCGGGGAGCTGTTTTTT
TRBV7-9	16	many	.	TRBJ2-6	CASSPTSGTGANVLTF	TGTGCCAGCAGCCCGACCTCGGGCACTGGGGCCAACGTCCTGACTTTC
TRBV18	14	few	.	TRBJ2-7	CASSPDRQHYEQYF	TGTGCCAGCTCCCCGGACCGACAGCACTACGAGCAGTACTTC
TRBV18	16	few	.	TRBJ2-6	CASSPTGGAGANVLTF	TGTGCCAGCTCACCCACGGGCGGGGCTGGGGCCAACGTCCTGACTTTC
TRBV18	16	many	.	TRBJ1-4	CASSPRMGATNEKLFF	TGTGCCAGCTCACCTCGAATGGGTGCAACTAATGAAAAACTGTTTTTT
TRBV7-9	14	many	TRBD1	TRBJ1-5	CASSQGGQDQPQHF	TGTGCCAGCAGCCAGGGCGGACAGGATCAGCCCCAGCATTTT
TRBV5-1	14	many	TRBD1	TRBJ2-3	CATRDSLGRHTQYF	TGCGCCACCCGGGACAGTCTAGGCCGGCATACGCAGTATTTT